This T cell receptor (beta chain) is from a study of T cell responses to AZD1222 COVID-19 vaccine. Findings and limits, study-wide: Nearly half of spike-specific TCRs reportedly target variant regions that are unmutated in the B.1.351 and B.1.1.7 variants. CD4 TCRs associated with vaccination spanned spike, dominating at 160-218 and 743-854. Repertoires in all cases were sampled only once the peak T cell response had passed. Donors were mostly white British, more females; clonal diversity possibly underestimated.

The CDR3 has 15 amino acids. In germline, CDR1 is SGHRS, CDR2 YFSETQ. Between the trimmed V and J ends, which lost 5 bases and 8 bases, there was a span of 19 bases. Produced via immunoSEQ multiplex PCR; TCRdb's table is partial and in-frame only. Among about 160,000 clones, 90% were seen once, and the ten largest hold 1.5%. A single count supports this clone. Its antigen is unknown. The TCR originated in an adult in good health. The rearrangement joins TRBV5-1 to TRBJ1-4, with D unresolved. Here the sequenced sample was peripheral blood, taken on day 0 of AZD1222 vaccination. CDR3 sequence: CASRNGPQAGEKLFF. The CDR3 DNA sequence: TGCGCCAGCAGGAACGGACCGCAAGCCGGCGAAAAACTGTTTTTT.